Sequencing of this TCR beta chain was carried out in a study of radiation and T cells in renal cell carcinoma. Background on the study: Nephrectomy followed 15 Gy stereotactic body radiation by 4 weeks.

Time point given: blood 2 weeks post-SBRT. This sample's treatment: 15 Gy SBRT to primary tumor, nephrectomy 4 weeks later. Clear cell pathology was present in this patient's renal cell carcinoma. CDR3 length equals 14 residues. From germline, CDR1 is SGHRS and CDR2 YFSETQ. The V gene end was trimmed by 4 bases and the J gene end by 2 bases; junction bases not matched to a gene: 5. Comment on this clone: The antigen remains undetermined.

Generated by immunoSEQ multiplex PCR, the TCRdb table keeps only in-frame clones and is missing some. The sample lists 100,000 to 150,000 clones, around 81% occurring once. Points from the study as a whole: Top tumor clonotypes rose in blood 2 weeks post-radiation, then contracted.

The sequences come from blood, collected from a patient whose treatment included radiotherapy and nephrectomy. The sequence came from a man over 45 with renal cell carcinoma. The chain employs TRBV5-1 and TRBJ2-7; 8 positions match TRBD1. CDR3 DNA: TGCGCCAGCAGCCCGACAGGGGACGCCTACGAGCAGTACTTC. Encoded protein: CASSPTGDAYEQYF.